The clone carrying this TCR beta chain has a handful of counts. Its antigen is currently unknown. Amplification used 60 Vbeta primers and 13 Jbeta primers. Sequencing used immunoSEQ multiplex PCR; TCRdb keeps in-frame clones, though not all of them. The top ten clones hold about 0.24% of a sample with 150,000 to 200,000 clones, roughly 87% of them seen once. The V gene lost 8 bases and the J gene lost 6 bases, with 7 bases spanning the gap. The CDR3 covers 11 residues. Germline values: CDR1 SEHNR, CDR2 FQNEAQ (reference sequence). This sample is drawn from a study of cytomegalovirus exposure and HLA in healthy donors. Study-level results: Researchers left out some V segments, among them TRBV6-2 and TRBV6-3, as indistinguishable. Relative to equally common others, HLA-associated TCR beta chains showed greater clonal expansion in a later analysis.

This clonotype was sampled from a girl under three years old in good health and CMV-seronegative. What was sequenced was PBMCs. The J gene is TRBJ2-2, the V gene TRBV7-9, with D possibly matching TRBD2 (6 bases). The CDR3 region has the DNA TGTGCCAGCCCGGGGGCCGGGGAGCTGTTTTTT. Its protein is CASPGAGELFF. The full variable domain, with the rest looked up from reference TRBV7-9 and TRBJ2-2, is DTGVSQNPRHKITKRGQNVTFRCDPISEHNRLYWYRQTLGQGPEFLTYFQNEAQLEKSRLLSDRFSAERPKGSFSTLEIQRTEQGDSAMYLCASPGAGELFFGEGSRLTVL.